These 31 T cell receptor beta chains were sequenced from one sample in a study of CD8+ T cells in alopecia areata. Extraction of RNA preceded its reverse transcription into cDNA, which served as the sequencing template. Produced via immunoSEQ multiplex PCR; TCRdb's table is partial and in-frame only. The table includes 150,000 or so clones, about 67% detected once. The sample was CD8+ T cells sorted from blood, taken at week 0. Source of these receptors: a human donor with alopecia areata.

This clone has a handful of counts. CDR3: CASSVVAASYEQYF. In DNA form, the CDR3 reads TGTGCCAGCAGCGTAGTGGCAGCATCCTACGAGCAGTACTTC. The chain combines TRBV9 with TRBJ2-7; the D is unclear. V lost 0 bases and J lost 1, with 8 bases in between. Per germline, CDR1 SGDLS and CDR2 YYNGEE. The CDR3 sequence is 14 residues long.

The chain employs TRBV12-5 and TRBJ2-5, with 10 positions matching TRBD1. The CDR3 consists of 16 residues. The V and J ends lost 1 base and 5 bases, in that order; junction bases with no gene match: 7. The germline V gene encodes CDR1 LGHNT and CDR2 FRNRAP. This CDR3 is CASGLARDRGRETQYF. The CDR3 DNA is TGTGCTAGTGGTTTGGCACGGGACAGGGGTCGGGAGACCCAGTACTTC.

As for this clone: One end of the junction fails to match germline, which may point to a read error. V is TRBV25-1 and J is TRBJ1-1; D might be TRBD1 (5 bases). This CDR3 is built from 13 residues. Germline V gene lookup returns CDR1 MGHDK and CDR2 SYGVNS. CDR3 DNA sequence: TGTGCCAGCAGCCCCGGGGCGAACAGTGAAGCTTTCTTT. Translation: CASSPGANSEAFF.

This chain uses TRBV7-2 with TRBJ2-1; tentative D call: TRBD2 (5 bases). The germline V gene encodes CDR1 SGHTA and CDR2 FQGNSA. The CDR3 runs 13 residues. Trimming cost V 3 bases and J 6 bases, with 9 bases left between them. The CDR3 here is CASSFGGSNEQFF. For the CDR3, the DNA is TGTGCCAGCAGCTTCGGTGGGAGCAATGAGCAGTTCTTC.

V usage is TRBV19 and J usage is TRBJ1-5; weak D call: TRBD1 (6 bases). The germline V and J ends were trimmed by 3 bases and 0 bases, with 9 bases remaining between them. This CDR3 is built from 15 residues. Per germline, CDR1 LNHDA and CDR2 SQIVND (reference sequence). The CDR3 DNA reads TGTGCCAGTAGTATTATGACAGGTAGCAATCAGCCCCAGCATTTT. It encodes CASSIMTGSNQPQHF.

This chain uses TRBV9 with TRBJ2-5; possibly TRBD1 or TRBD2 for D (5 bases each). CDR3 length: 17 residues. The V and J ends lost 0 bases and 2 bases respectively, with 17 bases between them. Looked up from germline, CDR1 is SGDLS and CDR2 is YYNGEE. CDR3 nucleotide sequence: TGTGCCAGCAGCGTAGGTGTAGTGGTCGGGGCACAAGAGACCCAGTACTTC. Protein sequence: CASSVGVVVGAQETQYF.

Here the CDR3 DNA reads TGTGCCAGCAGCCCAGGGCAGGAGCAGTTCTTC. It codes for CASSPGQEQFF. The chain combines TRBV14 with TRBJ2-1, with a tentative D call TRBD1 (5 bases). V was trimmed by 4 bases and J by 10 bases, leaving 8 bases between them. Germline CDR1 and CDR2: SGHDN and FVKESK. This CDR3 spans 11 amino acids.

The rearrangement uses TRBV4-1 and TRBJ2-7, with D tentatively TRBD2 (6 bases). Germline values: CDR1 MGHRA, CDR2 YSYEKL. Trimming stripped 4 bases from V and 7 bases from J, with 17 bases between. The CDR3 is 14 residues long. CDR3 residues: CASSLADGLDEQYF. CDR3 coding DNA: TGCGCCAGCAGCCTAGCGGACGGGCTAGATGAGCAGTACTTC.

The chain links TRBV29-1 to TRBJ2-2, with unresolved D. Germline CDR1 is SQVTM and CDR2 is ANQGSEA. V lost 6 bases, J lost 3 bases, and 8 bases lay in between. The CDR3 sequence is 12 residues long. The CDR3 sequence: CSVRLHTGELFF. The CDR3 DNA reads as TGCAGCGTCCGACTGCACACCGGGGAGCTGTTTTTT.

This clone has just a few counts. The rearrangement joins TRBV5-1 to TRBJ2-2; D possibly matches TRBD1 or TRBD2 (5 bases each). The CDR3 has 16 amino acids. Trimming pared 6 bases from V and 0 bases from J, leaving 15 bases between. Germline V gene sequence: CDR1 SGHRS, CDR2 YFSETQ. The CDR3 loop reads CASKPSGGANTGELFF. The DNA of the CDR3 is TGCGCCAGCAAACCCTCTGGGGGAGCGAACACCGGGGAGCTGTTTTTT.

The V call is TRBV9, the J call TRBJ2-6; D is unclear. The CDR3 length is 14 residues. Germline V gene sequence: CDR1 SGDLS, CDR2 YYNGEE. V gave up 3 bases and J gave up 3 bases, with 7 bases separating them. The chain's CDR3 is CASSAPHGANVLTF. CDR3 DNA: TGTGCCAGCAGCGCCCCTCATGGGGCCAACGTCCTGACTTTC.

DNA of the CDR3: TGCAGCGCCGGGACAGGGGGGTACGAGCAGTACTTC. This encodes CSAGTGGYEQYF. The chain recombines TRBV29-1 with TRBJ2-7, with 11 bases that match TRBD1. This CDR3 has 12 amino acids. V gave up 7 bases and J gave up 4 bases; unmatched junction bases: 3. Germline V lookup: CDR1 SQVTM, CDR2 ANQGSEA.

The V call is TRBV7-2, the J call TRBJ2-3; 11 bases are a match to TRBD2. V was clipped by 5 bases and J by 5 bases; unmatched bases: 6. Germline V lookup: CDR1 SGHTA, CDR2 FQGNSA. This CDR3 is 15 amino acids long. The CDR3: CASSRSGGAVDTQYF. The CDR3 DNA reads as TGTGCCAGCAGCCGTAGCGGGGGGGCGGTAGATACGCAGTATTTT.

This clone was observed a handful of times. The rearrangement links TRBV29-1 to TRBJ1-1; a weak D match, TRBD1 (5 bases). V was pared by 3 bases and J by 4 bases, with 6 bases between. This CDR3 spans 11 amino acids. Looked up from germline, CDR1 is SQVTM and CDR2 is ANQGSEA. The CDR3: CSVDGTTEAFF. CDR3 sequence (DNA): TGCAGCGTTGATGGGACCACTGAAGCTTTCTTT. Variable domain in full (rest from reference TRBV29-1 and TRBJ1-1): SAVISQKPSRDICQRGTSLTIQCQVDSQVTMMFWYRQQPGQSLTLIATANQGSEATYESGFVIDKFPISRPNLTFSTLTVSNMSPEDSSIYLCSVDGTTEAFFGQGTRLTVV.

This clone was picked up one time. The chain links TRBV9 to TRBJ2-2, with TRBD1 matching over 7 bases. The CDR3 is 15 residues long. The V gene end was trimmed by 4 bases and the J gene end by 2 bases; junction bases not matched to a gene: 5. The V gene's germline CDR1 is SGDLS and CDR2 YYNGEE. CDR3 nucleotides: TGTGCCAGCAGCAACCGGGACAGCAACACCGGGGAGCTGTTTTTT. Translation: CASSNRDSNTGELFF.

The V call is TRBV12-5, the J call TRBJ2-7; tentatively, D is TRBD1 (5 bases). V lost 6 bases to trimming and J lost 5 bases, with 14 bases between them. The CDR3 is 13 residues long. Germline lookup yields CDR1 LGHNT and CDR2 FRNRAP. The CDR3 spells CASGPARVHEQYF. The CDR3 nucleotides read TGTGCTAGTGGCCCCGCCAGGGTGCACGAGCAGTACTTC.

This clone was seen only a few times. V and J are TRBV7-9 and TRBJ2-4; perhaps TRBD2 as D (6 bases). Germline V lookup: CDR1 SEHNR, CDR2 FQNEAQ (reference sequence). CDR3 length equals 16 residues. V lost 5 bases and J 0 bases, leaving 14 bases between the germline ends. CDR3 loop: CASSDTGGVAKNIQYF. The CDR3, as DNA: TGTGCCAGCAGCGATACCGGCGGGGTAGCCAAAAACATTCAGTACTTC. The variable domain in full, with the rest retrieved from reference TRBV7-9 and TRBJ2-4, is DTGVSQNPRHKITKRGQNVTFRCDPISEHNRLYWYRQTLGQGPEFLTYFQNEAQLEKSRLLSDRFSAERPKGSFSTLEIQRTEQGDSAMYLCASSDTGGVAKNIQYFGAGTRLSVL.

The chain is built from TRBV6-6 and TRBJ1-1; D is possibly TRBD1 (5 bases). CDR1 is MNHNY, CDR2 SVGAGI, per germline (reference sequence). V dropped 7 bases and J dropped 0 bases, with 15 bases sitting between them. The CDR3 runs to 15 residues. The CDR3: CASNTGFSMNTEAFF. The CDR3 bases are TGTGCCAGCAACACAGGTTTCTCCATGAACACTGAAGCTTTCTTT.

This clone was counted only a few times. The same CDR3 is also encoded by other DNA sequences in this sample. The CDR3 reads CSVLGGTEAFF. CDR3 DNA: TGCAGCGTCTTAGGGGGGACTGAAGCTTTCTTT. This chain links TRBV29-1 with TRBJ1-1; perhaps TRBD1 as D (6 bases). V shed 6 bases and J shed 5 bases, with 10 bases lying between them. CDR1 is SQVTM, CDR2 ANQGSEA, per germline. The length of the CDR3 is 11 residues.

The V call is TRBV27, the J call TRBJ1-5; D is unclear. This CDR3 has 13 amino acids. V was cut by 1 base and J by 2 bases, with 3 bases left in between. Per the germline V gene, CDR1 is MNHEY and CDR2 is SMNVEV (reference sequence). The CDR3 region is CASSLFGNQPQHF. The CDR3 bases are TGTGCCAGCAGTTTATTTGGCAATCAGCCCCAGCATTTT.

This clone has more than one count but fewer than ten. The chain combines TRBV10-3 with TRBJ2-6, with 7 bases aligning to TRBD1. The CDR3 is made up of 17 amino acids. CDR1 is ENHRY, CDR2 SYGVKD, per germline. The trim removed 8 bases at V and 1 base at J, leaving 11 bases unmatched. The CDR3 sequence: CAIATGVPTSGANVLTF. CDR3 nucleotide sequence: TGTGCCATCGCCACAGGGGTCCCAACTTCTGGGGCCAACGTCCTGACTTTC.

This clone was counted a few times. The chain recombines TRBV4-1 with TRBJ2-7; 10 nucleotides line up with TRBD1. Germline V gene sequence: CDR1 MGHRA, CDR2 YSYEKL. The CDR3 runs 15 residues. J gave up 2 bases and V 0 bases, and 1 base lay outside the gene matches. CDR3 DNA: TGCGCCAGCAGCCAAGAGGGACAGGGGCCCTACGAGCAGTACTTC. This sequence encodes CASSQEGQGPYEQYF.

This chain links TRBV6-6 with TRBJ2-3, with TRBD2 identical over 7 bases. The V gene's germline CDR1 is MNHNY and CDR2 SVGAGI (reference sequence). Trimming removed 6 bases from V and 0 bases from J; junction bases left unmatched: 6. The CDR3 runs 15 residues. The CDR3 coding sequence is TGTGCCAGCAGCCCGGGGGGATCTAGCACAGATACGCAGTATTTT. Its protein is CASSPGGSSTDTQYF.

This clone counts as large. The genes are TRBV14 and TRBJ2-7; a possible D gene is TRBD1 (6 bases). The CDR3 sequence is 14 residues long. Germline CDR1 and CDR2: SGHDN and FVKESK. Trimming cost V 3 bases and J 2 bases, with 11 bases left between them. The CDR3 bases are TGTGCCAGCAGCCACCTACGACAGGCCTACGAGCAGTACTTC. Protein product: CASSHLRQAYEQYF.

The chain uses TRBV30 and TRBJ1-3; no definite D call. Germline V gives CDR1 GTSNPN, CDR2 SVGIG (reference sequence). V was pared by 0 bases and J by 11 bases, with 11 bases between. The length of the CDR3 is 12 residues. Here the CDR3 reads CAWSVLRDAIYF. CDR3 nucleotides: TGTGCCTGGAGTGTACTTCGGGATGCCATATATTTT.

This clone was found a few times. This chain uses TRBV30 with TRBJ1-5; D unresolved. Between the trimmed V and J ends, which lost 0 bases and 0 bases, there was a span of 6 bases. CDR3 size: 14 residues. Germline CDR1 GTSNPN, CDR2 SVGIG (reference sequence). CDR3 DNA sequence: TGTGCCTGGAGTGTAACCGGTAGCAATCAGCCCCAGCATTTT. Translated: CAWSVTGSNQPQHF.

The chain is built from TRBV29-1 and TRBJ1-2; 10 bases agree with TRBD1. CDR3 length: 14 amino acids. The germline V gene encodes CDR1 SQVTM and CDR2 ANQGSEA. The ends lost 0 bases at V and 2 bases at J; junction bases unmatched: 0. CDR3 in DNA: TGCAGCGTTGAAGAGGGACAGGGGAACTATGGCTACACCTTC. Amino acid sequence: CSVEEGQGNYGYTF.

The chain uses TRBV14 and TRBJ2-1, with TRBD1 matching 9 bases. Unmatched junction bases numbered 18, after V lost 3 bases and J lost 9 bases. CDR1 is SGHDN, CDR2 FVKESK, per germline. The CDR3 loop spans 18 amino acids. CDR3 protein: CASSQATGLGTGFGEQFF. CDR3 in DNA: TGTGCCAGCAGCCAGGCAACAGGGCTCGGGACAGGGTTCGGTGAGCAGTTCTTC.

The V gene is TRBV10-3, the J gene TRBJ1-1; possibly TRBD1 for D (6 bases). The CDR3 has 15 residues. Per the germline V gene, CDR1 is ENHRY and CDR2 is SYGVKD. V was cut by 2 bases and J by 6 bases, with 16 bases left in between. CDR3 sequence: CAISEPPNRVAEAFF. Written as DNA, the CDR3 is TGTGCCATCAGTGAGCCCCCGAACAGGGTAGCTGAAGCTTTCTTT.

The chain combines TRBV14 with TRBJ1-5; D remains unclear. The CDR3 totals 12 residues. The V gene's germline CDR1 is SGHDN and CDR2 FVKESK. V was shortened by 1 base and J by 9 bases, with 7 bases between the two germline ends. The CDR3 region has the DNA TGTGCCAGCAGCCAAGGTTACGGGCCCCAGCATTTT. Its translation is CASSQGYGPQHF.

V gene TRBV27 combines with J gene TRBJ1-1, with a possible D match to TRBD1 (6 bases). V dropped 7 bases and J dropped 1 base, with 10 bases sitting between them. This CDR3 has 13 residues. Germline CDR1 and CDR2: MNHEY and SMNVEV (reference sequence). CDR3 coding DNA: TGTGCCAGCATAGGGGGGGAGAACACTGAAGCTTTCTTT. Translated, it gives CASIGGENTEAFF.